This T cell receptor (beta chain) was identified during a study of Graves' ophthalmopathy and Graves' hyperthyroidism. RNA transcripts provided the template for amplifying TCR beta CDR3 regions. Scientists carried out first-round RT-PCR using HTBI primers and then a second-round multiplex PCR. TCRdb independently ran MiXCR on the multiplex PCR reads; one entry per CDR3 protein. The table lists about 400,000 distinct CDR3 sequences, roughly 18% of them singletons. Germline V gene sequence: CDR1 SGHRS, CDR2 YFSETQ. V was trimmed by 0 bases and J by 4 bases, leaving 13 bases between them. This CDR3 is 15 amino acids long.

The genes are TRBV5-1 and TRBJ1-1, with D possibly matching TRBD1 (5 bases). The clonotype originates from a woman under 30 with Graves' ophthalmopathy. Material for sequencing was peripheral blood. CDR3 sequence: CASSLGPGVGTEAFF. As DNA, the CDR3 is TGCGCCAGCAGCTTGGGCCCGGGGGTCGGCACTGAAGCTTTCTTT.